Listed below are T cell receptor beta chains from one sample, sequenced in a study of blood T cell repertoires in COVID-19. Some clones are missing from TCRdb's copy, which holds only in-frame ones; the method was immunoSEQ multiplex PCR. The table has under 300,000 clones, about 89% seen once. The sample taken for sequencing was peripheral blood. These receptors were collected from a woman aged 40 to 49 who had recovered from COVID-19. Both conserved end residues are part of each CDR3. D genes are given only for firm matches. Clone size is not always given. Where it is, it says once, few, many or a class for expanded clones.

d_call: TRBD1; v_call: TRBV7-3; clone_size: -; j_call: TRBJ1-1; cdr3_aa: CASSLLPIGQGGFAEAFF; cdr3_nt: TGTGCCAGCAGCTTACTGCCTATTGGACAGGGTGGGTTCGCTGAAGCTTTCTTT
d_call: -; v_call: TRBV2; clone_size: -; j_call: TRBJ1-5; cdr3_aa: CASRSRDWRQPQHF; cdr3_nt: TGTGCCAGCAGGAGCCGGGACTGGAGACAGCCCCAGCATTTT
d_call: -; v_call: TRBV7-9; clone_size: -; j_call: TRBJ2-7; cdr3_aa: CASSLRAARGEQYF; cdr3_nt: TGTGCCAGCAGCTTAAGGGCGGCTCGGGGAGAGCAGTACTTC
d_call: -; v_call: TRBV27; clone_size: -; j_call: TRBJ2-3; cdr3_aa: CASLSPGGTDTQYF; cdr3_nt: TGTGCCAGCCTTTCACCCGGAGGCACAGATACGCAGTATTTT
d_call: TRBD1; v_call: TRBV5-4; clone_size: -; j_call: TRBJ1-4; cdr3_aa: CASSLDQGANEKLFF; cdr3_nt: TGTGCCAGCAGCTTGGATCAGGGGGCGAATGAAAAACTGTTTTTT
d_call: -; v_call: TRBV5-1; clone_size: once; j_call: TRBJ2-7; cdr3_aa: CASSLWSGVTDEQYF; cdr3_nt: TGCGCCAGCAGCTTGTGGTCGGGAGTGACGGACGAGCAGTACTTC
d_call: TRBD1; v_call: TRBV2; clone_size: -; j_call: TRBJ2-7; cdr3_aa: CAALPDRGDPYEQYF; cdr3_nt: TGTGCCGCCCTTCCTGACAGGGGTGATCCCTACGAGCAGTACTTC
d_call: TRBD1; v_call: TRBV11-3; clone_size: -; j_call: TRBJ1-1; cdr3_aa: CASSPDRVDYTEAFF; cdr3_nt: TGTGCCAGCAGCCCCGACAGGGTGGATTACACTGAAGCTTTCTTT
d_call: -; v_call: TRBV20-1; clone_size: -; j_call: TRBJ2-1; cdr3_aa: CSASSQNYNEQFF; cdr3_nt: TGCAGTGCTAGTAGTCAGAACTACAATGAGCAGTTCTTC
d_call: TRBD2; v_call: TRBV3-1/TRBV3-2; clone_size: -; j_call: TRBJ2-3; cdr3_aa: CASSQVLAGGLSTDTQYF; cdr3_nt: TGTGCCAGCAGCCAAGTTTTAGCGGGAGGCCTCAGCACAGATACGCAGTATTTT
d_call: -; v_call: TRBV4-2; clone_size: -; j_call: TRBJ2-3; cdr3_aa: CASSHTRRGYTDTQYF; cdr3_nt: TGTGCCAGCAGCCACACGCGGAGAGGTTACACAGATACGCAGTATTTT
d_call: TRBD1; v_call: TRBV19; clone_size: -; j_call: TRBJ1-1; cdr3_aa: CASSTDRGLEAFF; cdr3_nt: TGTGCCAGTAGTACGGACAGGGGACTTGAAGCTTTCTTT
d_call: TRBD2; v_call: TRBV30; clone_size: -; j_call: TRBJ2-5; cdr3_aa: CAWSVAGPETQYF; cdr3_nt: TGTGCCTGGAGTGTAGCGGGGCCAGAGACCCAGTACTTC
d_call: TRBD2; v_call: TRBV11-2; clone_size: -; j_call: TRBJ2-7; cdr3_aa: CASSPGLAGVWGSYEQYF; cdr3_nt: TGTGCCAGCAGCCCGGGACTAGCGGGAGTTTGGGGGTCCTACGAGCAGTACTTC
d_call: -; v_call: TRBV14; clone_size: -; j_call: TRBJ1-2; cdr3_aa: CASSQAGLIYGYTF; cdr3_nt: TGTGCCAGCAGCCAAGCAGGGCTTATCTATGGCTACACCTTC
d_call: -; v_call: TRBV27; clone_size: once; j_call: TRBJ2-5; cdr3_aa: CASSPASGETQYF; cdr3_nt: TGTGCCAGCAGTCCCGCATCGGGAGAGACCCAGTACTTC
d_call: -; v_call: TRBV5-1; clone_size: -; j_call: TRBJ2-3; cdr3_aa: CASSLGADTQYF; cdr3_nt: TGCGCCAGCAGCCTTGGAGCAGATACGCAGTATTTT
d_call: -; v_call: TRBV5-6; clone_size: -; j_call: TRBJ2-5; cdr3_aa: CASSLSGSPLETQYF; cdr3_nt: TGTGCCAGCAGCTTATCCGGGAGCCCCCTGGAGACCCAGTACTTC
d_call: TRBD1; v_call: TRBV10-1; clone_size: -; j_call: TRBJ1-6; cdr3_aa: CASSKKLRQGDNSPLHF; cdr3_nt: TGCGCCAGCAGTAAAAAATTAAGACAGGGCGATAATTCACCCCTCCACTTT
d_call: TRBD1; v_call: TRBV9; clone_size: -; j_call: TRBJ2-7; cdr3_aa: CASSASGAGGYEQYF; cdr3_nt: TGTGCCAGCAGCGCCTCCGGAGCAGGGGGCTACGAGCAGTACTTC
d_call: -; v_call: TRBV30; clone_size: -; j_call: TRBJ2-7; cdr3_aa: CAWSVGGPLEQYF; cdr3_nt: TGTGCCTGGAGTGTAGGGGGTCCACTCGAGCAGTACTTC
d_call: -; v_call: TRBV20-1; clone_size: -; j_call: TRBJ1-2; cdr3_aa: CSASVARANYGYTF; cdr3_nt: TGCAGTGCTAGTGTCGCTCGGGCTAACTATGGCTACACCTTC
d_call: -; v_call: TRBV14; clone_size: -; j_call: TRBJ1-2; cdr3_aa: CASSQEFVGGYTF; cdr3_nt: TGTGCCAGCAGCCAAGAGTTTGTTGGCGGCTACACCTTC
d_call: -; v_call: TRBV27; clone_size: -; j_call: TRBJ1-1; cdr3_aa: CASSSGALNTEAFF; cdr3_nt: TGTGCCAGCAGTTCAGGGGCCCTGAACACTGAAGCTTTCTTT
d_call: -; v_call: TRBV11-2; clone_size: -; j_call: TRBJ1-3; cdr3_aa: CASSLDRGYSGNTIYF; cdr3_nt: TGTGCCAGCAGCTTAGATCGGGGTTACTCTGGAAACACCATATATTTT
d_call: -; v_call: TRBV7-3; clone_size: -; j_call: TRBJ2-2; cdr3_aa: CASSRSLNTGELFF; cdr3_nt: TGTGCCAGCAGCCGTAGCCTGAACACCGGGGAGCTGTTTTTT
d_call: TRBD1; v_call: TRBV3-1/TRBV3-2; clone_size: -; j_call: TRBJ1-1; cdr3_aa: CASRRTGGTEAFF; cdr3_nt: TGTGCCAGCAGACGGACAGGCGGCACTGAAGCTTTCTTT
d_call: -; v_call: TRBV12-5; clone_size: -; j_call: TRBJ1-2; cdr3_aa: CASGSSQYPGYTF; cdr3_nt: TGTGCTAGTGGTTCTTCCCAGTATCCTGGCTACACCTTC
d_call: -; v_call: TRBV6-4; clone_size: -; j_call: TRBJ2-5; cdr3_aa: CASILQETQYF; cdr3_nt: TGTGCCAGCATTCTTCAAGAGACCCAGTACTTC
d_call: TRBD1; v_call: TRBV11-3; clone_size: -; j_call: TRBJ1-1; cdr3_aa: CASSPSRTGKRDTEAFF; cdr3_nt: TGTGCCAGCAGCCCGTCCCGGACAGGGAAGAGGGACACTGAAGCTTTCTTT
d_call: -; v_call: TRBV4-2; clone_size: -; j_call: TRBJ1-1; cdr3_aa: CASTKMDTNTEAFF; cdr3_nt: TGTGCCAGCACCAAGATGGACACTAACACTGAAGCTTTCTTT
d_call: TRBD1; v_call: TRBV27; clone_size: -; j_call: TRBJ1-4; cdr3_aa: CASSHRDRGEKLFF; cdr3_nt: TGTGCCAGCAGTCACCGGGACAGGGGGGAAAAACTGTTTTTT
d_call: TRBD2; v_call: TRBV28; clone_size: -; j_call: TRBJ2-5; cdr3_aa: CASSTGLAGAETQYF; cdr3_nt: TGTGCCAGCAGTACCGGACTAGCGGGAGCGGAGACCCAGTACTTC
d_call: TRBD2; v_call: TRBV15; clone_size: -; j_call: TRBJ2-7; cdr3_aa: CATSRDGEGWVEQYF; cdr3_nt: TGTGCCACCAGCAGAGATGGGGAGGGCTGGGTCGAGCAGTACTTC
d_call: TRBD1; v_call: TRBV24-1; clone_size: -; j_call: TRBJ2-3; cdr3_aa: CATSDPGQGGDTQYF; cdr3_nt: TGTGCCACCAGTGATCCGGGACAGGGAGGAGATACGCAGTATTTT
d_call: TRBD2; v_call: TRBV28; clone_size: -; j_call: TRBJ2-3; cdr3_aa: CASINSFLTSMGALYTDTQYF; cdr3_nt: TGTGCCAGCATTAATTCCTTCTTGACTAGCATGGGCGCCTTGTACACAGATACGCAGTATTTT
d_call: TRBD1; v_call: TRBV27; clone_size: -; j_call: TRBJ1-2; cdr3_aa: CASSLGPQGGYGYTF; cdr3_nt: TGTGCCAGCAGTTTAGGCCCTCAGGGGGGCTATGGCTACACCTTC
d_call: -; v_call: TRBV5-4; clone_size: -; j_call: TRBJ2-1; cdr3_aa: CASSLVASRYNEQFF; cdr3_nt: TGTGCCAGCAGCTTGGTGGCTAGCCGCTACAATGAGCAGTTCTTC
d_call: TRBD2; v_call: TRBV29-1; clone_size: -; j_call: TRBJ2-2; cdr3_aa: CSVTGAGAGELFF; cdr3_nt: TGCAGCGTTACCGGGGCGGGGGCCGGGGAGCTGTTTTTT
d_call: -; v_call: TRBV7-8; clone_size: -; j_call: TRBJ2-1; cdr3_aa: CASSLDFLSGREQFF; cdr3_nt: TGTGCCAGCAGCTTAGATTTTTTGTCGGGTCGTGAGCAGTTCTTC
d_call: TRBD2; v_call: TRBV4-1; clone_size: once; j_call: TRBJ2-1; cdr3_aa: CASSHGSGSGIWVGNEQFF; cdr3_nt: TGCGCCAGCAGCCATGGTAGCGGGAGTGGAATATGGGTCGGCAATGAGCAGTTCTTC
d_call: -; v_call: TRBV27; clone_size: -; j_call: TRBJ1-5; cdr3_aa: CASLPTGAGYSNQPQHF; cdr3_nt: TGTGCCAGCCTCCCGACAGGAGCCGGTTATAGCAATCAGCCCCAGCATTTT
d_call: TRBD1; v_call: TRBV7-9; clone_size: -; j_call: TRBJ2-7; cdr3_aa: CASSWTGGGEQYF; cdr3_nt: TGTGCCAGCAGCTGGACAGGGGGCGGCGAGCAGTACTTC